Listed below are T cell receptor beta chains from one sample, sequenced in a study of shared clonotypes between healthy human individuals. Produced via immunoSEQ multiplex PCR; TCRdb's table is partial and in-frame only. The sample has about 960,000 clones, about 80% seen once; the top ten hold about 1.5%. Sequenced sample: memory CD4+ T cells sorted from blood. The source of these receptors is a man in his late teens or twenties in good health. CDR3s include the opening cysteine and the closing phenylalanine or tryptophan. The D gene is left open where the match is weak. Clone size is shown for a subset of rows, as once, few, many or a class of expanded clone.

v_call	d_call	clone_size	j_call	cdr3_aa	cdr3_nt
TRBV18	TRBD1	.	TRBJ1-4	CASSPGTGGYEKLFF	TGTGCCAGCTCACCCGGGACAGGGGGCTATGAAAAACTGTTTTTT
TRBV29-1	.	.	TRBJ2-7	CSVDGQGGSYEQYF	TGCAGCGTCGACGGACAGGGAGGGTCCTACGAGCAGTACTTC
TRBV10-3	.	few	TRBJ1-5	CAISAGNQPQHF	TGTGCCATCAGTGCGGGAAATCAGCCCCAGCATTTT
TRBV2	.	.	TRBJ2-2	CASSGTGTGELFF	TGTGCCAGCAGCGGAACAGGAACCGGGGAGCTGTTTTTT
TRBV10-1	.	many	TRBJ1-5	CPHQPQHF	TGCCCCCATCAGCCCCAGCATTTT
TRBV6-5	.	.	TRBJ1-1	CASSPSRGNTEAFF	TGTGCCAGCAGTCCAAGCAGGGGGAACACTGAAGCTTTCTTT
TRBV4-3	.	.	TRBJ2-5	CASSQDLAGQETQYF	TGCGCCAGCAGCCAAGATCTAGCAGGACAAGAGACCCAGTACTTC
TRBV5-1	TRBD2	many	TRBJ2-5	CASSASGGLRETQYF	TGCGCCAGCAGCGCCTCGGGAGGGCTACGAGAGACCCAGTACTTC
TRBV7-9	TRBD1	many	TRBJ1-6	CASSSTGGNSPLHF	TGTGCCAGCAGCTCGACAGGGGGTAATTCACCCCTCCACTTT
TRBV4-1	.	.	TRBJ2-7	CASSQDHRDGYEQYF	TGCGCCAGCAGCCAAGATCACAGGGATGGGTACGAGCAGTACTTC
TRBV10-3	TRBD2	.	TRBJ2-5	CAISEVGGPGEQYF	TGTGCCATCAGTGAGGTGGGAGGGCCGGGTGAGCAGTACTTC
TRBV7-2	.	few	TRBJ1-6	CASSLVGYGMDSPLHF	TGTGCCAGCAGCTTAGTAGGTTATGGCATGGATTCACCCCTCCACTTT
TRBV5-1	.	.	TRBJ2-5	CASSSGGGRETQYF	TGCGCCAGCAGCTCCGGAGGGGGACGAGAGACCCAGTACTTC
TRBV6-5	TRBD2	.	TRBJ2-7	CASSPGLAAPYEQYF	TGTGCCAGCAGCCCCGGACTAGCGGCGCCCTACGAGCAGTACTTC
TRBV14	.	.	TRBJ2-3	CASSLRLVDTQYF	TGTGCCAGCAGCCTCCGACTAGTAGATACGCAGTATTTT
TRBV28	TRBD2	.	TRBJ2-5	CASSRFGGTAGQETQYF	TGTGCCAGCAGCCGATTCGGGGGGACGGCCGGACAAGAGACCCAGTACTTC
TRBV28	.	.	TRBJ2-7	CASSWGRVSYEQYF	TGTGCCAGCAGTTGGGGACGGGTCTCCTACGAGCAGTACTTC
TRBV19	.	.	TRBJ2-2	CASSPRTGNTGELFF	TGTGCCAGTAGTCCTCGTACAGGGAACACCGGGGAGCTGTTTTTT
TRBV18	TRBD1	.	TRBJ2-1	CASSPQGTGNEQFF	TGTGCCAGCTCACCACAGGGGACAGGGAATGAGCAGTTCTTC
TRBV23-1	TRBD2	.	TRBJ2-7	CASSRRLAGASYEQYF	TGCGCCAGCAGTCGTCGACTAGCGGGAGCCTCCTACGAGCAGTACTTC
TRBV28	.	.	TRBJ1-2	CASNYQSNYGYTF	TGTGCCAGCAATTATCAGTCTAACTATGGCTACACCTTC
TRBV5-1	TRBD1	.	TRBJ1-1	CASSLEDRTPEAFF	TGCGCCAGCAGCTTGGAGGACAGGACCCCTGAAGCTTTCTTT
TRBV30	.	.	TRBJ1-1	CAWSPPAQVLGTEAFF	TGTGCCTGGAGTCCACCGGCTCAGGTCCTGGGCACTGAAGCTTTCTTT
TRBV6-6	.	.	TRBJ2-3	CASSYSRGKFTDTQYF	TGTGCCAGCAGTTACTCCCGGGGAAAATTCACAGATACGCAGTATTTT
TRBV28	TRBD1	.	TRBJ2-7	CASQNRDRPPHYEQYF	TGTGCCAGCCAAAACCGGGACAGGCCGCCTCACTACGAGCAGTACTTC
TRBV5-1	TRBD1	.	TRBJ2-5	CASSLGSGTEQETQYF	TGCGCCAGCAGCTTGGGCTCCGGGACAGAGCAAGAGACCCAGTACTTC
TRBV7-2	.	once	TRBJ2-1	CASSPNRPNEQFF	TGTGCCAGCAGCCCCAATAGACCAAATGAGCAGTTCTTC
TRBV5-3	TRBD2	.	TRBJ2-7	CARSFLAGGREQYF	TGTGCCAGAAGCTTCCTAGCGGGAGGGCGCGAGCAGTACTTC
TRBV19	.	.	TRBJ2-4	CASSVREAKNIQYF	TGTGCCAGTAGTGTACGGGAAGCCAAAAACATTCAGTACTTC
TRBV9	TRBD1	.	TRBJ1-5	CASSPQGQGDQPQHF	TGTGCCAGCAGCCCCCAGGGACAGGGAGATCAGCCCCAGCATTTT
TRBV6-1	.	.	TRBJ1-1	CAGAKDSNTEAFF	TGTGCCGGGGCGAAGGACTCGAACACTGAAGCTTTCTTT
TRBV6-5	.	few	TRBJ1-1	CASSYSQGLNTEAFF	TGTGCCAGCAGTTACTCGCAGGGACTCAACACTGAAGCTTTCTTT
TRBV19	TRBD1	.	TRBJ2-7	CASRATGSLKGYEQYF	TGTGCCAGTAGGGCGACAGGGAGCTTGAAGGGATACGAGCAGTACTTC
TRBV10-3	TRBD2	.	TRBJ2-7	CAISGTPSGATYEQYF	TGTGCCATCAGTGGGACCCCTAGCGGGGCAACCTACGAGCAGTACTTC
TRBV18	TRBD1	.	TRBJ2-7	CASSIQGAGEQYF	TGTGCCAGCTCGATACAGGGGGCAGGCGAGCAGTACTTC
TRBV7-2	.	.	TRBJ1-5	CASSFPSTTGNQPQHF	TGTGCCAGCAGCTTCCCTAGCACGACAGGCAATCAGCCCCAGCATTTT
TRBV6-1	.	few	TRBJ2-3	CASSEYKGAQYF	TGTGCCAGCAGTGAGTATAAGGGGGCGCAGTATTTT
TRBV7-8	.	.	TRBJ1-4	CASSLAPNNRAREKLFF	TGTGCCAGCAGCTTAGCGCCGAATAACCGGGCACGGGAAAAACTGTTTTTT
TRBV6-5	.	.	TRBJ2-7	CASSYSHPFEEQYF	TGTGCCAGCAGTTACTCCCACCCCTTTGAGGAGCAGTACTTC
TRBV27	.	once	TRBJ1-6	CASRRVFIGQYNSPLHF	TGTGCCAGCAGGCGAGTTTTTATTGGGCAGTATAATTCACCCCTCCACTTT
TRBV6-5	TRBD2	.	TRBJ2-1	CASSFGGVSSYNEQFF	TGTGCCAGCAGTTTCGGGGGGGTGAGCTCCTACAATGAGCAGTTCTTC
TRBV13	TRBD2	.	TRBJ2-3	CASSLFLAGSTDTQYF	TGTGCCAGCAGCTTATTCTTAGCGGGTAGCACAGATACGCAGTATTTT
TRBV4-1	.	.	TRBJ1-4	CASSRHVREKLFF	TGCGCCAGCAGCCGGCATGTACGGGAAAAACTGTTTTTT
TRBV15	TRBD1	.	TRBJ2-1	CATSRAGTGVNEQFF	TGCGCCACCAGCAGAGCCGGGACAGGGGTGAATGAGCAGTTCTTC
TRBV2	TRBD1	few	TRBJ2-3	CASSRGRTDTQYF	TGTGCCAGCAGCAGGGGGCGAACAGATACGCAGTATTTT
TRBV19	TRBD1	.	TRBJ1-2	CASSTRGQGIYGYTF	TGTGCCAGTAGTACGAGGGGACAGGGCATCTATGGCTACACCTTC
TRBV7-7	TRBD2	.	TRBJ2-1	CASSRTSGSSYEQFF	TGTGCTAGCAGCCGGACTAGCGGGAGTAGCTATGAGCAGTTCTTC
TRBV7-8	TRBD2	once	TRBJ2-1	CASSPPGLAGGNNEQFF	TGTGCCAGCAGCCCCCCAGGACTAGCGGGGGGGAACAATGAGCAGTTCTTC
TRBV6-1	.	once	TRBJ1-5	CASSAQGVAQPQHF	TGTGCCAGCAGTGCCCAGGGAGTTGCTCAGCCCCAGCATTTT
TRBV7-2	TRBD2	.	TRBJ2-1	CASSLGQRGIYNEQFF	TGTGCCAGCAGCTTAGGTCAGCGGGGCATTTACAATGAGCAGTTCTTC